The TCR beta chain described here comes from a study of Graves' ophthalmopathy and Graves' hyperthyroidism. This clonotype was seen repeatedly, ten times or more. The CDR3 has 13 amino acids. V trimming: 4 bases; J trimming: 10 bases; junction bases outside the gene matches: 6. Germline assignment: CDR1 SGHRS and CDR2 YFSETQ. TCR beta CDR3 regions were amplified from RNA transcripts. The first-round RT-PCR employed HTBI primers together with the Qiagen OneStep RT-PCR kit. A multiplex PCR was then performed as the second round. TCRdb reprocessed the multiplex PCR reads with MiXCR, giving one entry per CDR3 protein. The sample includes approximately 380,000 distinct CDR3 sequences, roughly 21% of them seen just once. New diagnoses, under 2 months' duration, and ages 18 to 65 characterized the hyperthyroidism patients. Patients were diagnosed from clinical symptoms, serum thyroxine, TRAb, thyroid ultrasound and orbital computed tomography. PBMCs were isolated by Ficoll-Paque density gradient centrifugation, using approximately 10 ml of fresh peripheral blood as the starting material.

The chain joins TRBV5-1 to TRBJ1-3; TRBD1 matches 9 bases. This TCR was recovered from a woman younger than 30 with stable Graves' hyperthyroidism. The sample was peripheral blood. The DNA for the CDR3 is TGCGCCAGCAGCGCGGGACAGGGTTGGACCATATATTTT. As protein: CASSAGQGWTIYF.